This entry is about one TCR beta chain. This clonotype has a count of ten or more. The target of this receptor is not known. Base quality data are lacking; no much larger clone is found one base away. The record originates from a study of T cells in Graves' hyperthyroidism and ophthalmopathy (dated by TCRdb to between 2017 and 2020). Concerning the study at large: Peripheral blood samples were taken at initial diagnosis, before any treatment was given. For training and testing, the 95 to 100 patients in the discovery cohort were randomly divided in a 7:3 ratio. Whether ophthalmopathy could be predicted prospectively was tested in an independent validation cohort made up of roughly 19 hyperthyroidism patients plus 17 patients who later progressed to ophthalmopathy. A discovery cohort of about a hundred patients, approximately 45 with Graves' ophthalmopathy and approximately 60 with stable Graves' hyperthyroidism, was used to find distinguishing TCR V-J signatures. In several Graves' hyperthyroidism patients, the study also compared T-cell repertoires from thyroid tissue with T-cell repertoires from blood. Once sampling was done, hyperthyroidism patients were given methimazole at a starting dose of 30 mg daily, whereas ophthalmopathy patients were given high-dose intravenous methylprednisolone. According to the paper, TCR Vbeta CDR3 sequencing was carried out on 120 to 150 peripheral blood samples, which came from around 43 ophthalmopathy, around 74 hyperthyroidism and approximately 17 progressor patients.

The hyperthyroidism patients were between 18 and 65 years old and newly diagnosed, with a disease duration of less than 2 months. Patients with uncontrolled infections, other autoimmune diseases, pregnancy or lactation were excluded. Diagnoses relied on clinical symptoms, serum thyroxine and TRAb, thyroid ultrasound and orbital computed tomography. For progressor patients, blood was drawn at the first diagnosis of hyperthyroidism, before any ophthalmopathy symptoms had appeared. Ficoll-Paque density gradient centrifugation was used to isolate PBMCs from 9.5 to 10 ml of fresh peripheral blood. Patients classed as progressors first received a Graves' hyperthyroidism diagnosis and then went on to develop ophthalmopathy during follow-up. Total RNA was extracted with Trizol reagent, and quality was checked on an Agilent 2100 Bioanalyzer. Amplification of TCR beta CDR3 regions was carried out from RNA transcripts. The first round of RT-PCR for the TCR CDR3 was performed with the HTBI primer set and the Qiagen OneStep RT-PCR kit. A second multiplex PCR round built the libraries, followed by size selection and purification. Sequencing of the libraries was done on an Illumina HiSeq2000 using paired-end 100 bp reads. Turning to the authors' computational methods: SOAPnuke was used to process the raw data, removing reads that contained adapters or uncalled bases, had a mean Phred below 15, or lacked an exact match to the constant primer or identifier. High-quality paired reads were merged with COPE v1.2.5, and unique nucleotide sequences were defined as clonotypes. MiTCR v1.1 was used to align clonotypes to the IMGT TRBV, TRBD and TRBJ reference segments. Analysis was restricted to V-J combinations with a frequency above 0.0001, which covered about 99% of repertoires. A TCS score was defined as the ratio of F50 (clonal expansion) to E x V (chaos), with BLOSUM62-based TCRdist applied between CDR3 peptides within each V-J. Welch's t-statistics and random forest reduced roughly 540 V-J features to about 13, which were used in a naive Bayes classifier (R e1071). The raw public data were reprocessed by TCRdb itself: fastp quality trimming at Q25, MiXCR clonotype calling, in-frame beta chains only. Rows with a matching CDR3 protein are joined into one entry that keeps the most common DNA and genes. In this record, the V and J calls reflect TCRdb's handling and not the investigators' own analysis. The sample table lists some 250,000 distinct CDR3 sequences, just over 14% of them with a count of one. 10% to 15% of the sample comes from the top ten.

The CDR3 starts with the cysteine, ends with the phenylalanine, and has 16 residues. The sequence is cut down to CDR3 DNA, 48 bases in frame from base 1. For this chain, trimming is 3 bases at the V end and 4 bases at the J end, and the number of junction bases without a gene match is 7. From the germline V gene, CDR1 is SGHRS and CDR2 is YFSETQ. The investigation overall reported the following: During validation, the model predicted progression to ophthalmopathy a median of roughly six months ahead of onset, with roughly 65% sensitivity and more than 72% specificity. Most expanded thyroid clonotypes (frequency above 0.001) were also found in blood, which suggests that blood repertoires may mirror thyroid immune responses. Sample size was not statistically predetermined, and blinding of investigators to group allocation was not performed. A model built on a 13 V-J signature distinguished ophthalmopathy from stable hyperthyroidism, reaching 87.88% sensitivity and about 81% specificity in cross-validation and 80%/75% in testing.

The sequence was obtained from a woman aged 35 to 49 with Graves' hyperthyroidism that later progressed to Graves' ophthalmopathy. The chain uses TRBV5-1 and TRBJ2-7, and TRBD2 aligns with 13 junction nucleotides. The sample was blood. The DNA is TGCGCCAGCAGCTCCCTACTAGCGGGAGGGCCTTACGAGCAGTACTTC. Its amino acids are CASSSLLAGGPYEQYF. The variable domain in full, with residues beyond the CDR3 obtained from the reference TRBV5-1 and TRBJ2-7 genes, is KAGVTQTPRYLIKTRGQQVTLSCSPISGHRSVSWYQQTPGQGLQFLFEYFSETQRNKGNFPGRFSGRQFSNSRSEMNVSTLELGDSALYLCASSSLLAGGPYEQYFGPGTRLTVT.